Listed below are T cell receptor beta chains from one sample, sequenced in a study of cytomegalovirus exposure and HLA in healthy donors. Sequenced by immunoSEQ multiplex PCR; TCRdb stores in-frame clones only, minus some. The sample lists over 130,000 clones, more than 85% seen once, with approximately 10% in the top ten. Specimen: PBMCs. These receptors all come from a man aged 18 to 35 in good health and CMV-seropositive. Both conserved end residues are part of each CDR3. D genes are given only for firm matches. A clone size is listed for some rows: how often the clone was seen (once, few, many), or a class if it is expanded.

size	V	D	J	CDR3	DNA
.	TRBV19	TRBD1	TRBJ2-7	CASSMFYEVGDRAYEQYF	TGTGCCAGTAGTATGTTTTATGAAGTGGGGGACAGAGCCTACGAGCAGTACTTC
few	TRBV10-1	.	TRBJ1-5	CASRGEGGNQPQHF	TGCGCCAGTAGAGGGGAGGGTGGCAATCAGCCCCAGCATTTT
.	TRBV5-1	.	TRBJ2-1	CASSLASGDNEQFF	TGCGCCAGCAGCTTGGCAAGCGGTGACAATGAGCAGTTCTTC
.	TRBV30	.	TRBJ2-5	CAWSVRLQETQYF	TGTGCCTGGAGTGTTCGACTTCAAGAGACCCAGTACTTC
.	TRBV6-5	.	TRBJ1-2	CASRYQGLLFDYTF	TGTGCCAGCAGGTATCAGGGTCTTTTGTTCGACTACACCTTC
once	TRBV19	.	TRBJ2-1	CASSGIIGGVNEQFF	TGTGCCAGTAGCGGGATAATAGGTGGGGTCAATGAGCAGTTCTTC
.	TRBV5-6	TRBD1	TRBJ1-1	CASSLDRGRMNTEAFF	TGTGCCAGCAGCTTGGACAGGGGACGAATGAACACTGAAGCTTTCTTT
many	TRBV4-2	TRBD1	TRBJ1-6	CASSQDAGQGGSPLHF	TGTGCCAGCAGCCAAGATGCGGGACAGGGTGGTTCACCCCTCCACTTT
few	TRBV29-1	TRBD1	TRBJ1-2	CSVHWTGSYGYTF	TGCAGCGTTCACTGGACAGGGTCCTATGGCTACACCTTC
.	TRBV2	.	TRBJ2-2	CASRPEDTGELFF	TGTGCCAGCAGGCCCGAGGACACCGGGGAGCTGTTTTTT
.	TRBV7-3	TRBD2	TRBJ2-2	CASSPTGTSLGELFF	TGTGCCAGCAGCCCGACCGGGACTAGCCTCGGGGAGCTGTTTTTT
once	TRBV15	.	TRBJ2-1	CATTPGGTYNEQFF	TGTGCCACCACCCCAGGCGGGACCTACAATGAGCAGTTCTTC
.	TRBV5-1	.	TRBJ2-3	CASSFTSGRLRTDTQYF	TGCGCCAGCAGCTTTACTTCAGGGCGACTCCGCACAGATACGCAGTATTTT
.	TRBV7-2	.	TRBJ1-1	CASSYLRAENTEAFF	TGTGCCAGCAGCTACCTCAGGGCCGAGAACACTGAAGCTTTCTTT
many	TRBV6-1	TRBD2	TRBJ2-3	CASRNGGIGTDTQYF	TGTGCCAGCAGAAACGGGGGGATCGGCACAGATACGCAGTATTTT
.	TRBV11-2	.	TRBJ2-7	CASSLDPQSYEQYF	TGTGCCAGCAGCTTAGATCCTCAGTCCTACGAGCAGTACTTC
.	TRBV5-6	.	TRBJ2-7	CASSRGSEQYF	TGTGCCAGCAGCCGGGGATCCGAGCAGTACTTC
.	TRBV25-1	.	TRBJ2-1	CASSPRIPSAGYNEQFF	TGTGCCAGCAGTCCACGGATCCCGTCGGCGGGGTACAATGAGCAGTTCTTC
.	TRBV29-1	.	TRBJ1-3	CSVVQVSGNTIYF	TGCAGCGTTGTGCAGGTCTCTGGAAACACCATATATTTT
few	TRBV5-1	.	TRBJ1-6	CASSLGGDSPLHF	TGCGCCAGCAGCTTAGGAGGTGATTCACCCCTCCACTTT
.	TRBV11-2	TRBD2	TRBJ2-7	CASSLGSGRSYEQYF	TGTGCCAGCAGCTTAGGTAGCGGGCGCTCCTACGAGCAGTACTTC
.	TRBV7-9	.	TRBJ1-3	CASSPPRRAGNTIYF	TGTGCCAGCAGCCCCCCGCGGAGAGCCGGAAACACCATATATTTT
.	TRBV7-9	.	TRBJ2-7	CASSLGPGGKRNEQYF	TGTGCCAGCAGCTTAGGACCTGGAGGGAAAAGGAACGAGCAGTACTTC
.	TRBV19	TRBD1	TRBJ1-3	CASGDSFTSSSGNTIYF	TGTGCCAGTGGGGACAGCTTTACATCATCCTCTGGAAACACCATATATTTT
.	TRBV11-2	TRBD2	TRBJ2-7	CASTNHLAGADEQYF	TGTGCCAGCACCAATCACCTAGCGGGAGCGGACGAGCAGTACTTC
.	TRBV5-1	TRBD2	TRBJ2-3	CASSLGGSGADTQYF	TGCGCCAGCAGCTTGGGCGGGAGTGGTGCAGATACGCAGTATTTT
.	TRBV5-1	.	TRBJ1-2	CASSSENPGWTF	TGCGCCAGCAGCTCCGAAAATCCCGGTTGGACCTTC
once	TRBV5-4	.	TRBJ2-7	CASSLANQGSEQYF	TGTGCCAGCAGCTTGGCCAATCAGGGCTCCGAGCAGTACTTC
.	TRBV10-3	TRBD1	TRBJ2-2	CAIGLGQGRPTGELFF	TGTGCCATCGGCTTAGGACAGGGACGACCCACCGGGGAGCTGTTTTTT
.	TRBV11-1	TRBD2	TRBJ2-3	CASSPGRQATDTQYF	TGTGCCAGCAGCCCCGGGAGGCAAGCCACAGATACGCAGTATTTT
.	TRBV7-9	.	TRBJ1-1	CASSTGLTATEAFF	TGTGCCAGCAGTACAGGGTTAACGGCCACTGAAGCTTTCTTT
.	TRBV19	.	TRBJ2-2	CASSISGSRLKNTGELFF	TGTGCCAGTAGTATCTCAGGGTCAAGATTGAAGAACACCGGGGAGCTGTTTTTT
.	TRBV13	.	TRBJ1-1	CASSLGAGGIGTEAFF	TGTGCCAGCAGCTTAGGTGCGGGGGGCATTGGGACTGAAGCTTTCTTT
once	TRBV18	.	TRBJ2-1	CASSHDAGTTFGNEQFF	TGTGCCAGCTCACACGACGCCGGGACAACATTTGGTAATGAGCAGTTCTTC
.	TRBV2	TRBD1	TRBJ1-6	CASNRDRSSSPLHF	TGTGCCAGCAACCGGGACAGATCCTCCTCACCCCTCCACTTT
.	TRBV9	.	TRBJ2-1	CASSETGYNEQFF	TGTGCCAGCAGCGAAACAGGGTACAATGAGCAGTTCTTC